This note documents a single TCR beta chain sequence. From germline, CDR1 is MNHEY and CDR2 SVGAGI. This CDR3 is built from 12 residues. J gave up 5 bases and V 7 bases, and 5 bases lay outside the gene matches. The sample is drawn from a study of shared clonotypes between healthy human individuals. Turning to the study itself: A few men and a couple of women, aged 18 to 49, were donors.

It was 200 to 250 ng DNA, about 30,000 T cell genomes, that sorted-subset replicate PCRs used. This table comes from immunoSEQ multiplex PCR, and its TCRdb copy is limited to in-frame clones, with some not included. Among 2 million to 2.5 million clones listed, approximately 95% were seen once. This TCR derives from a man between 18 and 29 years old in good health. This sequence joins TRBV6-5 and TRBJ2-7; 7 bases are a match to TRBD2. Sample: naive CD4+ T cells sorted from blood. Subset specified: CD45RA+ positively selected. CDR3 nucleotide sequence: TGTGCCAGCACCCGGGGGGACCACGAGCAGTACTTC. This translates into CASTRGDHEQYF.